This T cell receptor (beta chain) was observed in a study of blood T cells in healthy people across ages. Total RNA was extracted at no less than 6 micrograms per sample. This clonotype was seen only a few times. Combining a sample-barcoded 5' primer with a J-beta primer mix, a second PCR ran for 7 to 11 cycles. One entry per CDR3 protein results from TCRdb running MiXCR on the 5' RACE reads. The table includes under 850,000 distinct CDR3 sequences, about 37% detected once. Trimming removed 6 bases from V and 7 bases from J, with 10 bases in between. The CDR3 extends over 11 amino acids. Germline V gene data show CDR1 as SGHRS and CDR2 as YFSETQ.

This chain uses TRBV5-1 with TRBJ1-1; the D is unclear. The sequenced sample consisted of blood. The source of this sequence is a man younger than 30 in good health. This chain's CDR3 is CASTSGLEAFF. The CDR3, as DNA: TGCGCCAGCACCTCCGGACTTGAAGCTTTCTTT.